This T cell receptor (beta chain) originates from a study of cytomegalovirus exposure and HLA in healthy donors. As for the study in general: An early release of data contained 80 million to 85 million unique TCRs, which came from HLA-typed donors.

Worth noting for this clone: What it binds is unknown.

General study results and limits: Cytomegalovirus-associated status was assigned to 164 TCR beta chains. Previous analysis showed most TCR beta V segments were productive about 90% or about 30% of the time. Upon later analysis, TCR association rates were observed to vary by HLA locus, being highest for DRB1 and lowest for HLA-C.

PCR employed 60 Vbeta and 13 Jbeta primers. Produced via immunoSEQ multiplex PCR; TCRdb's table is partial and in-frame only. This table holds around 70,000 clones, roughly 82% found once. V lost 8 bases and J lost 3, with 10 bases in between. The CDR3 contains 12 residues. Germline loops: CDR1 ENHRY, CDR2 SYGVKD. The chain links TRBV10-3 to TRBJ1-1; a weak D match, TRBD1 (5 bases). The clonotype originates from a man in his 70s in good health and CMV-seronegative. Sequencing used PBMCs. CDR3 amino acids: CAIGAKDTEAFF. CDR3 in DNA: TGTGCCATCGGGGCTAAGGACACTGAAGCTTTCTTT.